The sequence of this T cell receptor (beta chain) was determined in a study of T cell changes during pregnancy in multiple sclerosis. Method: immunoSEQ multiplex PCR; TCRdb's copy keeps in-frame clones and lacks some. The repertoire has about 39,000 clones, 85% to 95% of them found once; the top ten carry 0.35%. The CDR3 totals 17 residues. V shed 2 bases and J shed 4 bases, with 21 bases lying between them. Germline V gene sequence: CDR1 SGHRS, CDR2 YFSETQ. The V and J genes are TRBV5-1 and TRBJ1-2; D might be TRBD1 (6 bases). The TCR comes from a female donor with multiple sclerosis, enrolled in a pregnancy study. This material consisted of CD4+ T cells from peripheral blood mononuclear cells, taken after pregnancy. The CDR3 protein is CASSFGDTQSRGYGYTF. The CDR3 region has the DNA TGCGCCAGCAGCTTCGGGGACACCCAATCACGCGGCTATGGCTACACCTTC.